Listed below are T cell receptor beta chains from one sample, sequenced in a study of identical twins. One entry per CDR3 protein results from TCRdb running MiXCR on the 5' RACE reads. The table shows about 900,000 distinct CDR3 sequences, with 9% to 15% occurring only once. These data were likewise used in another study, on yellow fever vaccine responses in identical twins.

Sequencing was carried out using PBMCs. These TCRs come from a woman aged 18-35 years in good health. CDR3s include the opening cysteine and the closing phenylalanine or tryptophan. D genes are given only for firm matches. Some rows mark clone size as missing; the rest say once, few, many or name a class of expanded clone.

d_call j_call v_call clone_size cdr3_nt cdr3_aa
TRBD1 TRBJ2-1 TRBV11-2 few TGTGCCAGCAGCCGATACCGGGACAGGGATGACAATGAGCAGTTCTTC CASSRYRDRDDNEQFF
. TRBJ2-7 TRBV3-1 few TGTGCCAGCAGCCTCCAGGGTCATAGCTCCTACGAGCAGTACTTC CASSLQGHSSYEQYF
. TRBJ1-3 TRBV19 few TGTGCCAGTAGTATCGGCTCTGGAAACACCATATATTTT CASSIGSGNTIYF
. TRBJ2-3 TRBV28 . TGTGCCAGCAGACCCATGGTGTGGGGGGCCACAGATACGCAGTATTTT CASRPMVWGATDTQYF
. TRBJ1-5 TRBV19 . TGTGCCAGTAGTATTGGTCAGGAAGGCCAGCATTTT CASSIGQEGQHF
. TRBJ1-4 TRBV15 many TGTGCCACCAGCAGGGCCACTGAAAAACTGTTTTTT CATSRATEKLFF
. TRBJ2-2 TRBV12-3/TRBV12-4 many TGTGCCAGCAGTTTGGTCAGGGCGAACACCGGGGAGCTGTTTTTT CASSLVRANTGELFF
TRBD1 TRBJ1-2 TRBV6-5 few TGTGCCAGCAGTTACTCGACAGGGTCGAGCAACTATGGCTACACCTTC CASSYSTGSSNYGYTF
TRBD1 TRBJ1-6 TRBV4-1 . TGCGCCAGCAGCCAAGTAGGACAGGGGAATAATTCACCCCTCCACTTT CASSQVGQGNNSPLHF
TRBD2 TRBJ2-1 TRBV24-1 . TGTGCCACCAGCGATTTGAGGCCTAGCGGGGAGCAGTTCTTC CATSDLRPSGEQFF
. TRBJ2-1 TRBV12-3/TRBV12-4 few TGTGCCAGCAGTTTTGCGGGTTCCTACAATGAGCAGTTCTTC CASSFAGSYNEQFF
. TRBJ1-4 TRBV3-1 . TGTGCCAGCACAAAAGGGGCCTCTAATGAAAAACTGTTTTTT CASTKGASNEKLFF
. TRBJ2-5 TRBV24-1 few TGTGCCACCAGTGACCCTACCAGAGGGGGTCAAGAGACCCAGTACTTC CATSDPTRGGQETQYF
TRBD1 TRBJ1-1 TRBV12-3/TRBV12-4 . TGTGCCAGCAGGCAGAATGACAGGGGAGCTTTCTTT CASRQNDRGAFF
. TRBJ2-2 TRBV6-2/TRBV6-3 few TGTGCCAGCGCCGGAGGGGGATGGACCGGGGAGCTGTTTTTT CASAGGGWTGELFF
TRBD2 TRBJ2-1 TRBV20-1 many TGCAGTGCTGGACTAGCGGGAGTCATGGAAGAGCAGTTCTTC CSAGLAGVMEEQFF
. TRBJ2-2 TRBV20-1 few TGCAGTGCTAGAGATTCACAGGGAGACACCGGGGAGCTGTTTTTT CSARDSQGDTGELFF
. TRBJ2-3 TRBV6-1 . TGTGCCAGCAAGAGAGGGGGGAGAGGGGTTCCAGATACGCAGTATTTT CASKRGGRGVPDTQYF
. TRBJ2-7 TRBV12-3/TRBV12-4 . TGTGCCAGCGGGCTTCGGCCCTACGAGCAGTACTTC CASGLRPYEQYF
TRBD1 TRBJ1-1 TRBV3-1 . TGTGCCAGCAGCCAATCGGACAGGGAATATCGAGCTTTCTTT CASSQSDREYRAFF
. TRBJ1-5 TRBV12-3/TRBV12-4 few TGTGCCAGCAGTTTAAGGACAGTCAAAGGTGGTCAGCCCCAGCATTTT CASSLRTVKGGQPQHF
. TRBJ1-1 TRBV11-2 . TGTGCCAGCAGCTCACAGTGGAACACTGAAGCTTTCTTT CASSSQWNTEAFF
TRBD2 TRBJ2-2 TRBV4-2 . TGTGCCAGCAGTATAAGTTGGACTAGCGCCGGGGAGCTGTTTTTT CASSISWTSAGELFF
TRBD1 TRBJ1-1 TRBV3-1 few TGTGCCAGCAGTCCGGGACAGGGGACATCTGAAGCTTTCTTT CASSPGQGTSEAFF
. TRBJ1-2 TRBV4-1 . TGCGCCAGCAGCCAAGATATGGGGGCTCCCTATGGCTACACCTTC CASSQDMGAPYGYTF
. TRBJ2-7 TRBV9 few TGTGCCAGCAGCGTAGATGGTTCCTACGAGCAGAACTTC CASSVDGSYEQNF
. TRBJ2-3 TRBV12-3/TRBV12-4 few TGTGCCAGCAGCCAAACCGGTATTTCAGATACGCAGTATTTT CASSQTGISDTQYF
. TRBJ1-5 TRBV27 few TGTGCCAGCAGTTTATTCCAGGACAATCAGCCCCAGCATTTT CASSLFQDNQPQHF
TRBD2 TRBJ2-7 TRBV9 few TGTGCCAGCAGCGTAGAGAGTAGCGGGAGCTACGAGCAGTACTTC CASSVESSGSYEQYF
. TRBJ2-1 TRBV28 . TGTGCCAGCAGCCAGTTTACCCGCGGCGGGCCTAGCTCCTACAATGAGCAGTTCTTC CASSQFTRGGPSSYNEQFF
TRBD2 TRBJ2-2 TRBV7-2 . TGTGCCAGCAGCTATACAGCGGGGGGGCGGGAGCTGTTTTTT CASSYTAGGRELFF
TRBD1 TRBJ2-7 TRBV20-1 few TGCAGTGCTAGCTTCGGACAGGGTTTTTACGAGCAGTACTTC CSASFGQGFYEQYF
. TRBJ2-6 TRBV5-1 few TGCGCCAGCAGCCCGGGACTCCAACTCTCTGGGGCCAACGTCCTGACTTTC CASSPGLQLSGANVLTF
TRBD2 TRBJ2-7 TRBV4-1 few TGCGCCAGCAGCCAATCCCGGGACTATCTTCACGAGCAGTACTTC CASSQSRDYLHEQYF
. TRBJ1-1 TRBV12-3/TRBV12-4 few TGTGCCAGCAGTTTCGGGGACGAGGGGGCTTTCTTT CASSFGDEGAFF
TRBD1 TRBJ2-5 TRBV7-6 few TGTGCCAGCAGCTCGGACAGGGTTGATGAGACCCAGTACTTC CASSSDRVDETQYF
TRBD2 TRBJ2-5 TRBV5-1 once TGCGCCAGCAGCTTCCGGGAGGTGGTTGGTGTGACCCAGTACTTC CASSFREVVGVTQYF
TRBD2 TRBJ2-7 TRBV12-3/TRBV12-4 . TGTGCCAGCAGTGATGCGCAAGGGACTAGAACCTACGAGCAGTACTTC CASSDAQGTRTYEQYF
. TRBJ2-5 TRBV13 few TGTGCCAGCAGCTTACCGGGAGCAACCCAAGAGACCCAGTACTTC CASSLPGATQETQYF
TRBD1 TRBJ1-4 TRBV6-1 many TGTGCCAGCAGTGAATTTGGGACAGGGTTTTTT CASSEFGTGFF
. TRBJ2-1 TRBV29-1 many TGCAGCGTTGAAGGACTTCTAACAGGGAATGAGCAGTTCTTC CSVEGLLTGNEQFF
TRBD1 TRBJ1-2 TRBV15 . TGTGCCACCAGCAGGACCGTGGGACAGGGCGGCTATGGCTACACCTTC CATSRTVGQGGYGYTF
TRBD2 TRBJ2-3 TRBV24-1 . TGTGCCACCAGTGATCCAGGACTAGCGGGAACCAACCCCACAGATACGCAGTATTTT CATSDPGLAGTNPTDTQYF
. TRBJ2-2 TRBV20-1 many TGCAGTGCTAGAGATGTCCGGGACACATACACCGGGGAGCTGTTTTTT CSARDVRDTYTGELFF
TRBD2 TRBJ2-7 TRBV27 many TGTGCCAGCAGTATAGGGACTAGCGGGACTTACGAGCAGTACTTC CASSIGTSGTYEQYF
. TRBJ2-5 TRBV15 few TGTGCCACCAGCAAACTCGGGGGACAGTCAGAGACCCAGTACTTC CATSKLGGQSETQYF
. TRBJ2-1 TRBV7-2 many TGTGCCAGCAGCTTGGACCCCTACAATGAGCAGTTCTTC CASSLDPYNEQFF
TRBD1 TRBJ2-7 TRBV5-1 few TGCGCCAGCAGCTTGCAGACCGGGACAGGGGGGAACGAGCAGTACTTC CASSLQTGTGGNEQYF
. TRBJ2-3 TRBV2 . TGTGCCAGCAGTGTCAATCGCGGACACACAGATACGCAGTATTTT CASSVNRGHTDTQYF
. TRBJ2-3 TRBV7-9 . TGTGCCAGCAGCTTGGGAGTCGCAGATACGCAGTATTTT CASSLGVADTQYF
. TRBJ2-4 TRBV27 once TGTGCCACCGCGCGTCAGGATGTCAGGAAAAACATTCAGTACTTC CATARQDVRKNIQYF
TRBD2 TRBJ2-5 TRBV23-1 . TGCGCCAGCAGTCAATCGCCGACTAGCGGCCAAGAGACCCAGTACTTC CASSQSPTSGQETQYF
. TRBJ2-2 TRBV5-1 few TGCGCCAGCAGCTTGGAGGGTAGCGGACAACTTAACACCGGGGAGCTGTTTTTT CASSLEGSGQLNTGELFF
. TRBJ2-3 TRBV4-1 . TGCGCCAGCAGCCTAACAAGCGTCCCCTCAGGGACAGATACGCAGTATTTT CASSLTSVPSGTDTQYF
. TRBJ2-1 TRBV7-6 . TGTGCCAGCAGCTTAGCGGAGAACAATGAGCAGTTCTTC CASSLAENNEQFF
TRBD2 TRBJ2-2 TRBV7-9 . TGTGCCAGCAGCGGGACTAGCGGGAGATCCGGGGAGCTGTTTTTT CASSGTSGRSGELFF
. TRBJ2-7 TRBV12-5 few TGTGCTAGTGGCCGTGGCGGTGTTGGAGTTGATGGCGAGCAGTACTTC CASGRGGVGVDGEQYF